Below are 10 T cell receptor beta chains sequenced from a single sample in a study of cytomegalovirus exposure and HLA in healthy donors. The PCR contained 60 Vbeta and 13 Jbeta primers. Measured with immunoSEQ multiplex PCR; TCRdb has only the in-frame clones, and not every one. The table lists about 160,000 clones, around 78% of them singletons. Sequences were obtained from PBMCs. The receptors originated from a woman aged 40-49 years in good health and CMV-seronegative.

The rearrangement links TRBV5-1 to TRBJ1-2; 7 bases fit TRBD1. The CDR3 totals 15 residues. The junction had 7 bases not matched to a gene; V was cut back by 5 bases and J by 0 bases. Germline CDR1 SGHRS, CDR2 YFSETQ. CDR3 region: CASRRGTDPNYGYTF. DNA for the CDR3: TGCGCCAGCAGAAGAGGGACAGATCCTAACTATGGCTACACCTTC.

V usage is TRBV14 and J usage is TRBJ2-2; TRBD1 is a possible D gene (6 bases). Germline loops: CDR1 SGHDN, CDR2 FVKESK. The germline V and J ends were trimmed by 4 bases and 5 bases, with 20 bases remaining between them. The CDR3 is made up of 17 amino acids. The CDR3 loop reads CASSPLFSTGTTGELFF. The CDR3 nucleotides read TGTGCCAGCAGCCCCCTTTTTTCGACAGGAACAACCGGGGAGCTGTTTTTT.

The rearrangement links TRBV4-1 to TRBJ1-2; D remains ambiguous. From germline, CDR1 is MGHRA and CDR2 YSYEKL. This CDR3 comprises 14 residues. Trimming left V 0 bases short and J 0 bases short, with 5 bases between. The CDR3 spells CASSQELANYGYTF. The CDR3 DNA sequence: TGCGCCAGCAGCCAAGAGTTAGCTAACTATGGCTACACCTTC.

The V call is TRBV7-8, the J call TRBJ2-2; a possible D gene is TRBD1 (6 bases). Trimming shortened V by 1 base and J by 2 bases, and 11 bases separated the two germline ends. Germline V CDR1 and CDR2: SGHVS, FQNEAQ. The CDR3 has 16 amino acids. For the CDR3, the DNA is TGTGCCAGCAGCTTAGAACAACAGGGAAACACCGGGGAGCTGTTTTTT. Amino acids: CASSLEQQGNTGELFF.

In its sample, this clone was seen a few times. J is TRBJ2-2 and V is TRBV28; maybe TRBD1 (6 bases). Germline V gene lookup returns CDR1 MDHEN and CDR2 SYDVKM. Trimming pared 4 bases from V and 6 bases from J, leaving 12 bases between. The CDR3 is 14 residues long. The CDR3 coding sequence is TGTGCCAGCAGTTCCGTGGGGGCCCCCGGGGAGCTGTTTTTT. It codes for CASSSVGAPGELFF.

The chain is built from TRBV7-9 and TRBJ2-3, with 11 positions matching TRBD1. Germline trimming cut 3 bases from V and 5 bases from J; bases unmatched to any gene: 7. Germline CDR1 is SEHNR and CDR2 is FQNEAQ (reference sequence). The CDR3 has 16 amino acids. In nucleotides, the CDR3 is TGTGCCAGCAGCTTTGGACAGGGGGCACGCAAAGATACGCAGTATTTT. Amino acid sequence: CASSFGQGARKDTQYF.

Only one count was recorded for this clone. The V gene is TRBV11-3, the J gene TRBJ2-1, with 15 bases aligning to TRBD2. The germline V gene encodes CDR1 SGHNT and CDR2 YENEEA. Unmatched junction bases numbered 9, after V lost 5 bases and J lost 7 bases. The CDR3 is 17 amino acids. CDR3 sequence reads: CASSPQGLAGGRNEQFF. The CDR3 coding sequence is TGTGCCAGCAGCCCCCAGGGACTAGCGGGAGGACGAAATGAGCAGTTCTTC.

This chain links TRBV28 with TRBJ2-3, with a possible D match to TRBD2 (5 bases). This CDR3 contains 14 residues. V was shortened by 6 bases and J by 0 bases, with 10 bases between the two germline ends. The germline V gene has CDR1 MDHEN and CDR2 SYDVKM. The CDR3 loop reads CASRGGLSTDTQYF. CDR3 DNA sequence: TGTGCCAGCAGAGGCGGGCTAAGCACAGATACGCAGTATTTT.

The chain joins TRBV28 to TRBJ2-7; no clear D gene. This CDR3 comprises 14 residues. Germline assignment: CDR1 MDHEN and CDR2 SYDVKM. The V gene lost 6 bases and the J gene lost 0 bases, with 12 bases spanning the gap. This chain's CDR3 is CASSSSRSSYEQYF. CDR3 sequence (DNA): TGTGCCAGCAGCTCCTCACGGAGCTCCTACGAGCAGTACTTC.

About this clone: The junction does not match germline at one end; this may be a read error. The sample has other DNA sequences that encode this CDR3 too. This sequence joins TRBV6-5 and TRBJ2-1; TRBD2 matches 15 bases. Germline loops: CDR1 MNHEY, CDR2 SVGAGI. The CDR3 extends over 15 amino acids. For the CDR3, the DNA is TGCGCCACCACGTTTGGGACTAGCGGGAGGAATGAGCAGTTCTTC. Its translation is CATTFGTSGRNEQFF.